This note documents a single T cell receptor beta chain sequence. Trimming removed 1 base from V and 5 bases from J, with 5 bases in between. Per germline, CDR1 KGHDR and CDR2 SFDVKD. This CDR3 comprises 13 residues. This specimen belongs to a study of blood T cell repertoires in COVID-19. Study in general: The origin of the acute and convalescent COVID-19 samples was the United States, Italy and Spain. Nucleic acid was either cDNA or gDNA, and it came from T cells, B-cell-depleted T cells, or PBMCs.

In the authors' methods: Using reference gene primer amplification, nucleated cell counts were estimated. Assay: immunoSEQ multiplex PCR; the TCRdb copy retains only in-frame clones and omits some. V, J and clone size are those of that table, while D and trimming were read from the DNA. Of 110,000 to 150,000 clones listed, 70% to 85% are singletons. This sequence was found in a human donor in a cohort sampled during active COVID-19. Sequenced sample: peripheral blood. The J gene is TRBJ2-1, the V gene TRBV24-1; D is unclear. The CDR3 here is CATSDFRDNEQFF. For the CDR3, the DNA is TGTGCCACCAGTGATTTCCGGGACAATGAGCAGTTCTTC.